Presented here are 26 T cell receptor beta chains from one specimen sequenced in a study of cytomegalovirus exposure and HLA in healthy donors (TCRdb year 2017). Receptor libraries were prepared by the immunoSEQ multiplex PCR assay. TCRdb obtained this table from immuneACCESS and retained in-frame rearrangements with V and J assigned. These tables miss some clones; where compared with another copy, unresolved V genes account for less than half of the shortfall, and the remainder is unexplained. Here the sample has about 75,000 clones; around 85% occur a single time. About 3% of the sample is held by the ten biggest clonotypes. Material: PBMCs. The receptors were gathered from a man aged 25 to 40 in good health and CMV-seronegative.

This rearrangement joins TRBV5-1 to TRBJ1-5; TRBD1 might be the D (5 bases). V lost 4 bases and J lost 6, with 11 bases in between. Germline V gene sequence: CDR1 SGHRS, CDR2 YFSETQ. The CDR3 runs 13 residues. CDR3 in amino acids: CASSVQGGQPQHF. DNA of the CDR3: TGCGCCAGCAGCGTCCAGGGAGGTCAGCCCCAGCATTTT. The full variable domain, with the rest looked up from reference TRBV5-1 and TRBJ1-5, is KAGVTQTPRYLIKTRGQQVTLSCSPISGHRSVSWYQQTPGQGLQFLFEYFSETQRNKGNFPGRFSGRQFSNSRSEMNVSTLELGDSALYLCASSVQGGQPQHFGDGTRLSIL.

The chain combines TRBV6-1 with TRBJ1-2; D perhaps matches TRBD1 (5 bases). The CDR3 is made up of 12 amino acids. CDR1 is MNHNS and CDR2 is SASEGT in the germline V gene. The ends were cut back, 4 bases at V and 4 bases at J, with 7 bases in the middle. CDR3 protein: CASSGQGYGYTF. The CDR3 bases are TGTGCCAGCAGTGGTCAGGGCTATGGCTACACCTTC.

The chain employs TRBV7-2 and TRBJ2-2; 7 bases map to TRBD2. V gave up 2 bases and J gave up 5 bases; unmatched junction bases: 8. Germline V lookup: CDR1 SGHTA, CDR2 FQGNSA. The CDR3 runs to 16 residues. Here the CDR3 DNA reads TGTGCCAGCAGCTTATTCGGCGGGAGTCGGACCGGGGAGCTGTTTTTT. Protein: CASSLFGGSRTGELFF.

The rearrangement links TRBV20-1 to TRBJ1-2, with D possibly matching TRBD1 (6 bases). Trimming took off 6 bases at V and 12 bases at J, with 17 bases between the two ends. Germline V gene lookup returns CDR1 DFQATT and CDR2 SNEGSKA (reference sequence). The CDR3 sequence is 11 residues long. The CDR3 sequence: CSAKIPGHNTF. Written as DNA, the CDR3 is TGCAGTGCAAAAATCCCGGGACACAACACCTTC.

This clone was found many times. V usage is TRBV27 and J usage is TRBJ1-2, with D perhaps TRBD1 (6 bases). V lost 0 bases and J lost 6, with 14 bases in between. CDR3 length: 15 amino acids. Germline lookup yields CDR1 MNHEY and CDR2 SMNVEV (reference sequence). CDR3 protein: CASSLSRGGANGYTF. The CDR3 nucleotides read TGTGCCAGCAGTTTATCGCGGGGGGGCGCTAATGGCTACACCTTC.

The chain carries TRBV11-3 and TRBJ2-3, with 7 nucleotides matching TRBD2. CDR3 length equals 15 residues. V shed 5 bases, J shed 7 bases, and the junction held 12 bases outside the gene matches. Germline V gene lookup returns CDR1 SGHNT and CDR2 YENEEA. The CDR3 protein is CASSPPGGGENTQYF. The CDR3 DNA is TGTGCCAGCAGCCCACCCGGTGGGGGGGAAAATACGCAGTATTTT.

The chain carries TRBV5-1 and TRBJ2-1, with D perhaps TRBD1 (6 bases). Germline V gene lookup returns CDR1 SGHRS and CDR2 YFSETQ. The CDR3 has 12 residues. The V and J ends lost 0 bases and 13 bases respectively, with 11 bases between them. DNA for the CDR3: TGCGCCAGCAGCTTGGTTGGACAGTTTCAGTTCTTC. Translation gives CASSLVGQFQFF.

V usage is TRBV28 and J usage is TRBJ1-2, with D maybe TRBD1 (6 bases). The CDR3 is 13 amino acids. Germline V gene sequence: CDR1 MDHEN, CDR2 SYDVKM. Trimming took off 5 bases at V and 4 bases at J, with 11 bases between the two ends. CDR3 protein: CASSVDRSYGYTF. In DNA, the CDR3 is TGTGCCAGCAGTGTTGACAGGTCCTATGGCTACACCTTC.

The CDR3 nucleotides read TGTGCCAGCAGCCGCCAAGCGGGGGACGAAGCTTTCTTT. It codes for CASSRQAGDEAFF. V usage is TRBV7-9 and J usage is TRBJ1-1; D perhaps matches TRBD1 (5 bases). CDR3 size: 13 residues. Germline V gene sequence: CDR1 SEHNR, CDR2 FQNEAQ (reference sequence). V was pared by 5 bases and J by 8 bases, with 15 bases between.

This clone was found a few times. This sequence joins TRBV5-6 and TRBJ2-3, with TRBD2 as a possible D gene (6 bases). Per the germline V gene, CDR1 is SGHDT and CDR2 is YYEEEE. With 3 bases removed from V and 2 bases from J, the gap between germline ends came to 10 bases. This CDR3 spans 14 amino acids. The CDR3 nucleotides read TGTGCCAGCAGCTATAGCGGCACCACAGATACGCAGTATTTT. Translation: CASSYSGTTDTQYF.

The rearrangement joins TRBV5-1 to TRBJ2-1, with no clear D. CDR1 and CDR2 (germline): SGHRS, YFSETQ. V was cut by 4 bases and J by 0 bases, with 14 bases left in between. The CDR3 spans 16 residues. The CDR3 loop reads CASSGTWALSYNEQFF. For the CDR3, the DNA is TGCGCCAGCAGCGGCACTTGGGCCCTCTCCTACAATGAGCAGTTCTTC.

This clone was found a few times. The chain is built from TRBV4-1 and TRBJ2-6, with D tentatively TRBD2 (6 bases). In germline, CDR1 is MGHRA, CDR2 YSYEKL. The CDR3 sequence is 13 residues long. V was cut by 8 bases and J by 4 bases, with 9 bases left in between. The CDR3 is CASWGVGANVLTF. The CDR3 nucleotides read TGCGCCAGCTGGGGGGTCGGGGCCAACGTCCTGACTTTC.

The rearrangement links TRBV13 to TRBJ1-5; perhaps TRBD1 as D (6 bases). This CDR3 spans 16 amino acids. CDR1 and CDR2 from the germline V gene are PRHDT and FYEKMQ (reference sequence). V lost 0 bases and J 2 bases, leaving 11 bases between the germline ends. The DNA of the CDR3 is TGTGCCAGCAGCTTAGGCACAGGGTATGGCAATCAGCCCCAGCATTTT. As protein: CASSLGTGYGNQPQHF.

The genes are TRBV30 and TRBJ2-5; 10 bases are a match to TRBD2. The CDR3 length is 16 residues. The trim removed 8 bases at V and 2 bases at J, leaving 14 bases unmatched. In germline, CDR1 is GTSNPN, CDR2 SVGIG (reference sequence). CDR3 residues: CAGGRGTSVMQETQYF. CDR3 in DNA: TGTGCCGGAGGACGGGGGACTAGCGTGATGCAAGAGACCCAGTACTTC.

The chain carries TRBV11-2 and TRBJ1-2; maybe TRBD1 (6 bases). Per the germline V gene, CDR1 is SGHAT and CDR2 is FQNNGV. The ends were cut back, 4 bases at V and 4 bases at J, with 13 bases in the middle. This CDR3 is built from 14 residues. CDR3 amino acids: CASSSHQGTYGYTF. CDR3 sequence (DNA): TGTGCCAGCAGCTCCCATCAGGGGACCTATGGCTACACCTTC.

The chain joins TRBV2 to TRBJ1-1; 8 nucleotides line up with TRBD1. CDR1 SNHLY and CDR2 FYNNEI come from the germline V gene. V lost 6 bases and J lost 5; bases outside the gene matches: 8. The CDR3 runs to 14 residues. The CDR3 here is CASSPGQVGTEAFF. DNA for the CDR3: TGTGCCAGCAGCCCGGGACAGGTGGGAACTGAAGCTTTCTTT.

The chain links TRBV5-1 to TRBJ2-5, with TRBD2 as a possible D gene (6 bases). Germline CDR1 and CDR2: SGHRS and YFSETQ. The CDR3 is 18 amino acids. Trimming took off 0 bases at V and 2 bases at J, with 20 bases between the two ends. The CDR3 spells CASSLGGLPSVPQETQYF. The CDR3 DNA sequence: TGCGCCAGCAGCTTGGGGGGTCTTCCTAGCGTCCCTCAAGAGACCCAGTACTTC.

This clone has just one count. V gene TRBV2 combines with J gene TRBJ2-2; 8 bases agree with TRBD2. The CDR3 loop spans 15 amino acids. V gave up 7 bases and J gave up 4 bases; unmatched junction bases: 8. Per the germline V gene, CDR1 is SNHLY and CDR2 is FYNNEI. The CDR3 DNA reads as TGTGCCAGCAATCAGCGGGGGAGTTTCACCGGGGAGCTGTTTTTT. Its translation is CASNQRGSFTGELFF. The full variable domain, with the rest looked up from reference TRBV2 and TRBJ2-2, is EPEVTQTPSHQVTQMGQEVILRCVPISNHLYFYWYRQILGQKVEFLVSFYNNEISEKSEIFDDQFSVERPDGSNFTLKIRSTKLEDSAMYFCASNQRGSFTGELFFGEGSRLTVL.

The CDR3 DNA reads TGTGCCAGCAGCCCTATTAGGGGCGAAAAACTGTTTTTT. Encoded protein: CASSPIRGEKLFF. This chain connects TRBV7-2 to TRBJ1-4; D may be TRBD1 (5 bases). Germline assignment: CDR1 SGHTA and CDR2 FQGNSA. There are 13 residues in the CDR3. Trimming cost V 5 bases and J 8 bases, with 12 bases left between them. Based on the CDR3 plus reference TRBV7-2 and TRBJ1-4, the full variable domain is GAGVSQSPSNKVTEKGKDVELRCDPISGHTALYWYRQSLGQGLEFLIYFQGNSAPDKSGLPSDRFSAERTGGSVSTLTIQRTQQEDSAVYLCASSPIRGEKLFFGSGTQLSVL.

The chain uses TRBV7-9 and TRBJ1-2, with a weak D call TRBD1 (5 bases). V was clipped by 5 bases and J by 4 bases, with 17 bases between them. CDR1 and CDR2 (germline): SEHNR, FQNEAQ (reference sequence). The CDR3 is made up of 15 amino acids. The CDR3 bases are TGTGCCAGCAGCCCCGGTTGGGGGGGTACCTATGGCTACACCTTC. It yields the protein CASSPGWGGTYGYTF.

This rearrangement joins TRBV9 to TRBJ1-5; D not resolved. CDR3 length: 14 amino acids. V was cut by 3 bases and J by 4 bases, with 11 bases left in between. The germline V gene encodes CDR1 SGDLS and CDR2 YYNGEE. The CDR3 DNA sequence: TGTGCCAGCAGCGGTGCGGGTCGTAATCAGCCCCAGCATTTT. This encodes CASSGAGRNQPQHF.

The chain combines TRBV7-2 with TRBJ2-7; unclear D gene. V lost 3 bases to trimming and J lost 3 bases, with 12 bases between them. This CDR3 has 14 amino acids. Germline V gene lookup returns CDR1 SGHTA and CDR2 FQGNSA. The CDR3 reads CASSLVGMGYEQYV. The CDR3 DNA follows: TGTGCCAGCAGCTTGGTGGGTATGGGCTACGAGCAGTACGTC.

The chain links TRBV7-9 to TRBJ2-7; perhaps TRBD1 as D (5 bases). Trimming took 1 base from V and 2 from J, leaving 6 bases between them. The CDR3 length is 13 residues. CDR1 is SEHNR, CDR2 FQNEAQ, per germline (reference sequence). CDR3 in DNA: TGTGCCAGCAGCTTAGAGACAGCCTACGAGCAGTACGTC. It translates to CASSLETAYEQYV.

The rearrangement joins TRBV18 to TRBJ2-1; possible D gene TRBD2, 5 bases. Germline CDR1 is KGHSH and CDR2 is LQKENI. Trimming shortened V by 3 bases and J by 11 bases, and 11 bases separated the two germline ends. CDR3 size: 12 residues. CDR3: CASSPDSAQQFF. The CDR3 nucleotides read TGTGCCAGCTCACCGGACTCCGCGCAGCAGTTCTTC.

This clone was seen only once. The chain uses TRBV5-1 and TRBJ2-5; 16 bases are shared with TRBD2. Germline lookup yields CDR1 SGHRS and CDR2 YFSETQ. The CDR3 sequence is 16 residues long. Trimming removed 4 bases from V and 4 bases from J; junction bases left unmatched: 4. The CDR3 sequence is CASSLGTSGGGETQYF. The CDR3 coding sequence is TGCGCCAGCAGCCTCGGGACTAGCGGGGGGGGAGAGACCCAGTACTTC.

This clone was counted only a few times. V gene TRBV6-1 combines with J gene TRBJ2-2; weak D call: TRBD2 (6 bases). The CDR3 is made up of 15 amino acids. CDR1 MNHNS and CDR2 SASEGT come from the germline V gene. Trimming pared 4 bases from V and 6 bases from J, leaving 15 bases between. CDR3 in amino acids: CASSVMEGRAGELFF. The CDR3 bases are TGTGCCAGCAGTGTCATGGAGGGCAGGGCCGGGGAGCTGTTTTTT.